This T cell receptor beta chain appears in the sequencing data of a study of a mutant IDH1 vaccine in newly diagnosed glioma. About the study: Most patients had radiochemotherapy with temozolomide before enrollment; others had one alone. General study results and limits: Vaccine-induced immune responses were detected in roughly 93% of patients.

Specified time point: week 23, last vaccination. In the vaccine, a single dose held 300 ug of the mutant IDH1 20-mer peptide, along with topical imiquimod. Donor tumors were new WHO grade 3 or 4 IDH1-mutant, ATRX-lost astrocytomas. The assay was immunoSEQ multiplex PCR, and TCRdb's table has in-frame clones only and misses some. The table lists tens of thousands of clones, about 81% of them singletons. The V and J ends lost 0 bases and 5 bases respectively, with 4 bases between them. This CDR3 has 12 residues. CDR1 is SGHDT and CDR2 is YYEEEE in the germline V gene. This clone was recorded a few times. Its antigen is currently unknown.

The rearrangement uses TRBV5-6 and TRBJ2-3, with no clear D. The starting material was PBMCs, obtained from a glioma patient whose treatment included an IDH1 peptide vaccine. The TCR sequence derives from a woman in her 40s with glioma. Some clones in this sample may be carry-over from other donors' samples. The CDR3 protein is CASSLDRDTQYF. The DNA of the CDR3 is TGTGCCAGCAGCTTGGACCGAGATACGCAGTATTTT.